Given below is one T cell receptor beta chain in context. Its target is unknown. The method was immunoSEQ multiplex PCR; TCRdb's version includes in-frame clones alone and lacks a portion of them. The sample carries around 94,000 clones, less than 95% recorded once. The data originate from a study of cytomegalovirus exposure and HLA in healthy donors. About the research overall: The 90 to 150 validation repertoires used the same platform as the 666 first-cohort repertoires, a later analysis reported. Study-wide results and caveats: First-cohort TCR clusters tended to co-occur in the approximately 110 validation repertoires, a later analysis found. Three chains linked to CMV were shown in vitro to be specific for CMV antigens.

The V end lost 2 bases, the J end lost 4 bases, and 8 bases lay between the germline ends. The V gene's germline CDR1 is KGHSH and CDR2 LQKENI. The CDR3 is made up of 14 amino acids. This sequence joins TRBV18 and TRBJ1-4; no clear D. The sample comprised PBMCs. The receptor comes from a woman aged 18-29 years in good health and CMV-seronegative. CDR3 sequence (DNA): TGTGCCAGCTCACCATTGTCATTTAATGAAAAACTGTTTTTT. It specifies CASSPLSFNEKLFF. Full variable domain (missing parts from reference TRBV18 and TRBJ1-4): NAGVMQNPRHLVRRRGQEARLRCSPMKGHSHVYWYRQLPEEGLKFMVYLQKENIIDESGMPKERFSAEFPKEGPSILRIQQVVRGDSAAYFCASSPLSFNEKLFFGSGTQLSVL.